The clone carrying this T cell receptor (beta chain) appeared once. Antigen unknown. The germline V and J ends were trimmed by 2 bases and 7 bases, with 15 bases remaining between them. Germline V gene sequence: CDR1 SGHTA, CDR2 FQGNSA. This CDR3 contains 14 residues. The record originates from a study of cytomegalovirus exposure and HLA in healthy donors. Background on the study: A subsequent analysis reported that the roughly 120 validation repertoires were produced on the same platform that had also been used for the 666 first-cohort repertoires.

The study, taken as a whole, reports: The investigators catalogued 150 to 200 TCR beta chains as cytomegalovirus-associated. It was reportedly the case that the classifier diagnosed cytomegalovirus status with high specificity and sensitivity.

The protocol was immunoSEQ multiplex PCR, while the TCRdb copy is restricted to in-frame clones and leaves out a portion. This sample has some 110,000 clones, with roughly nine tenths found just once. The receptor was derived from a young man in good health and CMV-seropositive. The sample taken for sequencing was PBMCs. The chain is built from TRBV7-2 and TRBJ2-7; possibly TRBD1 for D (6 bases). The CDR3 reads CASSLYSGAKEQYF. Written as DNA, the CDR3 is TGTGCCAGCAGCTTATATTCAGGGGCCAAAGAGCAGTACTTC.